This T cell receptor beta chain was captured by sequencing in a study of T cell responses to AZD1222 COVID-19 vaccine. Findings and limits, study-wide: CD4 TCRs linked to vaccination spanned spike, dominating at 160-218 and 743-854. Unmutated variant regions reportedly attract nearly half of all spike-specific TCRs.

Sequenced by immunoSEQ multiplex PCR; TCRdb stores in-frame clones only, minus some. The data show about 93,000 clones, 85% to 90% seen once. Germline V CDR1 and CDR2: SGHRS, YFSETQ. The CDR3 runs 13 residues. V lost 4 bases, J lost 3 bases, and 3 bases stayed unmatched. Note on this clone: Its antigen is not identified. This CDR3 is also generated by other DNA sequences in the sample.

The sequence came from an adult who received the AZD1222 COVID-19 vaccine. The V gene is TRBV5-1, the J gene TRBJ1-1; 7 nucleotides line up with TRBD1. Source: peripheral blood, taken 28 days after the second AZD1222 dose. The CDR3: CASSSTGDTEAFF. The DNA of the CDR3 is TGCGCCAGCAGCAGCACAGGGGACACTGAAGCTTTCTTT.